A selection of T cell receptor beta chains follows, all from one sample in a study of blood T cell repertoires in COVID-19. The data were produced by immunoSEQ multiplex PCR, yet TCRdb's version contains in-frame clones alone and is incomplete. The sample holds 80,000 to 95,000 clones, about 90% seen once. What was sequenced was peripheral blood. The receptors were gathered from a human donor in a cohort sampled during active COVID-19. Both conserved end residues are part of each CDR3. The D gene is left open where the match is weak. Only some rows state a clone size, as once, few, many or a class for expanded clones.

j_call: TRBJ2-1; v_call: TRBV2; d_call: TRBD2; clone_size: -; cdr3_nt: TGTGCCAGCATGCGGGAGAGCTCCTACAATGAGCAGTTCTTC; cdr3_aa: CASMRESSYNEQFF
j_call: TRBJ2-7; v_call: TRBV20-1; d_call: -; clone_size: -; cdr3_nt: TGCAGTGCTAGTCTGGGAGTGGGGGAGCAGTACTTC; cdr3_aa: CSASLGVGEQYF
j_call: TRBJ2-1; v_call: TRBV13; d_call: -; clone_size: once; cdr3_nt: TGTGCCAGCAGCGTCCCCCTACTTAGCTCCTACAATGAGCAGTTCTTC; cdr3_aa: CASSVPLLSSYNEQFF
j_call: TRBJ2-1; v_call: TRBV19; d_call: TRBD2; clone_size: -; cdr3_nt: TGTGCCAGTAGTATCCTAGCGGGGGACAATGAGCAGTTCTTC; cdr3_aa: CASSILAGDNEQFF
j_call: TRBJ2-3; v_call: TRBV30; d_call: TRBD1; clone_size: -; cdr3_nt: TGTGCCTGGCAACGGGACAGAAGCACAGATACGCAGTATTTT; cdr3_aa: CAWQRDRSTDTQYF
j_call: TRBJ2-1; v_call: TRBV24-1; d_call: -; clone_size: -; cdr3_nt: TGTGCCACCAGTAGCTCGGGGGTGAATGAGCAGTTCTTC; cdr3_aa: CATSSSGVNEQFF
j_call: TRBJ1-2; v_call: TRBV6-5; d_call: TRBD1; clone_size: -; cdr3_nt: TGTGCCAGCAGTTACTCGTCGGCAGGGGGTAACTATGGCTACACCTTC; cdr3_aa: CASSYSSAGGNYGYTF
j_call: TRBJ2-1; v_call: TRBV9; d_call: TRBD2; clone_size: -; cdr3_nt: TGTGCCAGCAGTCGCCCAGCGGGAAACAATGAGCAGTTCTTC; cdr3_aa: CASSRPAGNNEQFF
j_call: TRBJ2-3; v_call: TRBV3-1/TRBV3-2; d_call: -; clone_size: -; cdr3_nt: TGTGCCAGCAGCCAAGATGGCATGTCCACAGATACGCAGTATTTT; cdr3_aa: CASSQDGMSTDTQYF
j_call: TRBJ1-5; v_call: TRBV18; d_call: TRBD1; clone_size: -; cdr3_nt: TGTGCCAGCTCAGTGGGACAGCTCTATAGCAATCAGCCCCAGCATTTT; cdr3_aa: CASSVGQLYSNQPQHF
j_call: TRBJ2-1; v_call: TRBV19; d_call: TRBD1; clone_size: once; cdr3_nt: TGTGCCAGTAGTATACTCCCCGGGACAGCCGCGGGTGAGCAGTTCTTC; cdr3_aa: CASSILPGTAAGEQFF
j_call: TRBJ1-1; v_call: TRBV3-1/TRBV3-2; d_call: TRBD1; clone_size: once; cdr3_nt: TGTGCCAGCAGCCAAGCCGGGACAGGGATCTTCGGTGAAGCTTTCTTT; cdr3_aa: CASSQAGTGIFGEAFF
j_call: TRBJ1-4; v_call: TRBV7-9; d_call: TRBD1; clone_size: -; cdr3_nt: TGTGCCAGCAGCTTCCCGGGACAGGGGGGCGAAAAACTGTTTTTT; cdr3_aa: CASSFPGQGGEKLFF
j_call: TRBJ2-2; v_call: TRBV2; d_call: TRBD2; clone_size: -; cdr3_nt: TGTGCCAGCAGGGCCACTAGCGCTGGCACCGGGGAGCTGTTTTTT; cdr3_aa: CASRATSAGTGELFF
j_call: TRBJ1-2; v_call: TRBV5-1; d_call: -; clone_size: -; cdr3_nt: TGCGCCAGCAGGAGAGGACAGCAAGGCCTCTATGGCTACACCTTC; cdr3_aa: CASRRGQQGLYGYTF
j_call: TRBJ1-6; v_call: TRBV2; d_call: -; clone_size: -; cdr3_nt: TGTGCCAGCGTCCAGGGGTTTGGTTCACCCCTCCACTTT; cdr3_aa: CASVQGFGSPLHF
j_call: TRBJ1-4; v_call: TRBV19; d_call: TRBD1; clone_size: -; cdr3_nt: TGTGCCAGTAGCCAAGGGACAGGGGCCGGGGAGGAAAAACTGTTTTTT; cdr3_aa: CASSQGTGAGEEKLFF
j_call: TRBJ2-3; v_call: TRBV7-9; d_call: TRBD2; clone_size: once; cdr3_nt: TGTGCCAGCAGCTTACTTGCGGGGGGCCCCACAGATACGCAGTATTTT; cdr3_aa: CASSLLAGGPTDTQYF
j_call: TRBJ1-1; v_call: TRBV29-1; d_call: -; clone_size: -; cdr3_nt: TGCAGCGTTGCGAGAGACACTGAAGCTTTCTTT; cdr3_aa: CSVARDTEAFF
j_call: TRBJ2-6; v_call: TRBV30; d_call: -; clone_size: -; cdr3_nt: TGTGCCTGGAGTGGGATTGGCAGGGGATTCTCTGGGGCCAACGTCCTGACTTTC; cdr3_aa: CAWSGIGRGFSGANVLTF
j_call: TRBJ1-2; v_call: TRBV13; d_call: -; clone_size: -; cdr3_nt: TGTGCCAGCAGCTTAGCGGGGACATACTATGGCTACACCTTC; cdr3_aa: CASSLAGTYYGYTF
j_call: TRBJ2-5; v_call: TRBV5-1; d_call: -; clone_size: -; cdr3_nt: TGCGCCAGCAGCTCCAACCAAGAGACCCAGTACTTC; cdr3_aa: CASSSNQETQYF
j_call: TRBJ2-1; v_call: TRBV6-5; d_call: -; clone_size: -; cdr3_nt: TGTGCCAGCAGCGAGGGGGGGTTGAGGTACAATGAGCAGTTCTTC; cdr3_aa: CASSEGGLRYNEQFF
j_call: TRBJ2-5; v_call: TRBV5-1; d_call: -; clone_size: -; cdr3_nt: TGCGCCAGCAGCTTGGGTACTCTCCGGTACCAAGAGACCCAGTACTTC; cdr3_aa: CASSLGTLRYQETQYF
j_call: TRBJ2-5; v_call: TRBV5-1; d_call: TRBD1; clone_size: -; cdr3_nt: TGCGCCAGCAGCTGGAAGGACAGGGGGGAGACCCAGTACTTC; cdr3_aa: CASSWKDRGETQYF